The 21 T cell receptor beta chains reported below all come from one sample, sequenced in a study of identical twins. TCRdb re-called the 5' RACE reads with MiXCR, one entry per CDR3 protein. The sample consists of 600,000 to 850,000 distinct CDR3 sequences, 18% of them appearing once. The sample also formed part of further work on T cells expressing NK-cell markers.

The specimen sequenced was PBMCs. The receptors were sampled from a young woman in good health.

The chain recombines TRBV12-3 or TRBV12-4 with TRBJ2-7; 8 bases line up with TRBD1. V lost 4 bases to trimming and J lost 4 bases; unmatched junction nucleotides: 6. The CDR3 has 14 residues. DNA of the CDR3: TGTGCCAGCAGTTCCGGGACAGGCCTTTACGAGCAGTACTTC. Translation: CASSSGTGLYEQYF.

This clonotype was picked up a small number of times. The rearrangement links TRBV7-2 to TRBJ2-1; the D call may be TRBD1 or TRBD2 (5 bases each). The V gene's germline CDR1 is SGHTA and CDR2 FQGNSA. There are 14 residues in the CDR3. V lost 1 base to trimming and J lost 9 bases, with 13 bases between them. For the CDR3, the DNA is TGTGCCAGCAGCTTAGGGACATTACGGGGTGAGCAGTTCTTC. As protein: CASSLGTLRGEQFF. Looking up the rest from reference TRBV7-2 and TRBJ2-1 gives the full variable domain: GAGVSQSPSNKVTEKGKDVELRCDPISGHTALYWYRQSLGQGLEFLIYFQGNSAPDKSGLPSDRFSAERTGGSVSTLTIQRTQQEDSAVYLCASSLGTLRGEQFFGPGTRLTVL.

This clonotype was found a few times. The chain combines TRBV20-1 with TRBJ2-1; 10 positions match TRBD2. Germline V lookup: CDR1 DFQATT, CDR2 SNEGSKA (reference sequence). J was trimmed by 4 bases and V by 1 base; bases with no gene match: 7. The CDR3 extends over 16 amino acids. DNA for the CDR3: TGCAGTGCTAGAGCGGTAGCGGGAGGTTCATACAATGAGCAGTTCTTC. Translation gives CSARAVAGGSYNEQFF.

V gene TRBV7-2 combines with J gene TRBJ1-2, with TRBD1 identical over 9 bases. CDR3 length equals 14 residues. V shed 5 bases, J shed 7 bases, and the junction held 8 bases outside the gene matches. Germline V gene lookup returns CDR1 SGHTA and CDR2 FQGNSA. CDR3 sequence reads: CASSAGQGQGGYTF. For the CDR3, the DNA is TGTGCCAGCAGCGCCGGACAGGGACAGGGTGGCTACACCTTC.

The CDR3 protein is CASSPGAAPNEKLFF. In nucleotides, the CDR3 is TGTGCCAGCAGCCCCGGGGCAGCTCCTAATGAAAAACTGTTTTTT. The rearrangement joins TRBV7-9 to TRBJ1-4, with TRBD1 as a possible D gene (5 bases). Germline lookup yields CDR1 SEHNR and CDR2 FQNEAQ (reference sequence). The CDR3 totals 15 residues. Trimming shortened V by 5 bases and J by 3 bases, and 13 bases separated the two germline ends. Based on the CDR3 plus reference TRBV7-9 and TRBJ1-4, the full variable domain is DTGVSQNPRHKITKRGQNVTFRCDPISEHNRLYWYRQTLGQGPEFLTYFQNEAQLEKSRLLSDRFSAERPKGSFSTLEIQRTEQGDSAMYLCASSPGAAPNEKLFFGSGTQLSVL.

This rearrangement joins TRBV5-4 to TRBJ1-6; the match to TRBD1 covers 9 bases. Germline CDR1 reads SGHNT; CDR2 reads YYREEE (reference sequence). The CDR3 covers 16 residues. Trimming took 4 bases from V and 8 from J; bases not matched to a gene: 10. The CDR3 region is CASSRLQGAQDSPLHF. CDR3 in DNA: TGTGCCAGCAGCCGTTTACAGGGGGCGCAGGATTCACCCCTCCACTTT. Filled out from reference TRBV5-4 and TRBJ1-6, the complete variable domain reads ETGVTQSPTHLIKTRGQQVTLRCSSQSGHNTVSWYQQALGQGPQFIFQYYREEENGRGNFPPRFSGLQFPNYSSELNVNALELDDSALYLCASSRLQGAQDSPLHFGNGTRLTVT.

This clonotype was counted a few times. The chain uses TRBV7-2 and TRBJ2-1; 9 positions agree with TRBD2. V was pared by 5 bases and J by 7 bases, with 9 bases of the junction left unmatched. This CDR3 comprises 15 residues. In germline, CDR1 is SGHTA, CDR2 FQGNSA. This chain's CDR3 is CASSLTSGRMNEQFF. CDR3 nucleotide sequence: TGTGCCAGCAGCCTGACTAGCGGACGTATGAATGAGCAGTTCTTC.

CDR3 DNA: TGTGCCAGCAGCTTATTGGCGGGAGCAGGGTACGAGCAGTACTTC. The encoded protein is CASSLLAGAGYEQYF. The genes are TRBV7-9 and TRBJ2-7; 7 bases map to TRBD2. This CDR3 region has 15 residues. From germline, CDR1 is SEHNR and CDR2 FQNEAQ (reference sequence). V shed 2 bases, J shed 4 bases, and the junction held 8 bases outside the gene matches.

V is TRBV14 and J is TRBJ2-5, with 10 positions matching TRBD2. After removal of 1 base from V and 5 bases from J, the junction contained 4 bases not matched to a gene. The germline gives CDR1 SGHDN, CDR2 FVKESK. The CDR3 totals 15 residues. The CDR3 DNA reads as TGTGCCAGCAGCCAAGCCCTAGCGGGAGACGAGACCCAGTACTTC. Amino acid sequence: CASSQALAGDETQYF.

This clonotype has a handful of counts. The chain recombines TRBV29-1 with TRBJ2-3, with D possibly TRBD2 on 7 matching bases. CDR1 SQVTM and CDR2 ANQGSEA come from the germline V gene. The CDR3 runs to 15 residues. Trimming pared 5 bases from V and 1 base from J, leaving 16 bases between. The CDR3 DNA reads as TGCAGCGTTAATCCCTGGCGGGGGCGCACAGATACGCAGTATTTT. Translated: CSVNPWRGRTDTQYF.

This clonotype occurred a few times. The CDR3 coding sequence is TGTGCCAGCAGCCAAGAACTCGATACGCAGTATTTT. Protein: CASSQELDTQYF. V usage is TRBV4-2 and J usage is TRBJ2-3; D unclear. The CDR3 runs to 12 residues. Trimming cost V 0 bases and J 6 bases, with 4 bases left between them. Germline CDR1 is LGHNA and CDR2 is YNFKEQ.

Only a few counts were recorded for this clonotype. This chain connects TRBV2 to TRBJ2-1, with 7 bases aligning to TRBD2. The CDR3 is 16 residues long. Germline-derived CDR1 and CDR2 are SNHLY and FYNNEI. V trimming: 5 bases; J trimming: 1 base; junction bases outside the gene matches: 8. The CDR3, as DNA: TGTGCCAGCAGTTTACCTAGCGGCCGTTCCTACAATGAGCAGTTCTTC. This translates into CASSLPSGRSYNEQFF.

The chain uses TRBV6-1 and TRBJ2-5; perhaps TRBD1 as D (6 bases). V gave up 6 bases and J gave up 3 bases, with 14 bases separating them. CDR1 is MNHNS and CDR2 is SASEGT in the germline V gene. The CDR3 loop spans 14 amino acids. CDR3: CASRVGQLEETQYF. Written as DNA, the CDR3 is TGTGCCAGCAGAGTAGGACAGTTGGAAGAGACCCAGTACTTC.

The chain joins TRBV18 to TRBJ1-5, with a tentative D call TRBD1 (6 bases). The V and J ends lost 1 base and 4 bases respectively, with 14 bases between them. Germline lookup yields CDR1 KGHSH and CDR2 LQKENI. The CDR3 contains 16 residues. The CDR3 DNA reads as TGTGCCAGCTCACCACGGGGCTCAAGGGGGAATCAGCCCCAGCATTTT. Amino acid sequence: CASSPRGSRGNQPQHF.

The V gene is TRBV5-1, the J gene TRBJ1-5; no firm D call. Germline V gives CDR1 SGHRS, CDR2 YFSETQ. Trimming took off 4 bases at V and 1 base at J, with 9 bases between the two ends. There are 14 residues in the CDR3. CDR3 nucleotide sequence: TGCGCCAGCAGCCCGGGAGCAAGCAATCAGCCCCAGCATTTT. It encodes CASSPGASNQPQHF.

The rearrangement links TRBV29-1 to TRBJ2-7, with 7 bases identical to TRBD1. J lost 3 bases, V lost 6 bases, and 8 bases had no gene match. Germline V gene data show CDR1 as SQVTM and CDR2 as ANQGSEA. The CDR3 consists of 13 residues. Here the CDR3 reads CSVQTGSHYEQYF. The CDR3 coding sequence is TGCAGCGTCCAGACAGGGTCCCACTACGAGCAGTACTTC.

V usage is TRBV10-3 and J usage is TRBJ1-3; no reliable D call. Trimming took 7 bases from V and 6 from J, leaving 10 bases between them. CDR3 length: 12 amino acids. CDR1 and CDR2 from the germline V gene are ENHRY and SYGVKD. CDR3 amino acids: CAIMGLENTIYF. The CDR3 nucleotides are TGTGCCATCATGGGTCTAGAAAACACCATATATTTT.

The rearrangement links TRBV4-3 to TRBJ2-4; the D is unclear. The CDR3 spans 17 residues. CDR1 and CDR2 (germline): LGHNA, YSLEER. V was clipped by 2 bases and J by 0 bases, with 14 bases between them. The CDR3 coding sequence is TGCGCCAGCAGCCAACGGTTTCTCGCCTTAGCCAAAAACATTCAGTACTTC. It encodes CASSQRFLALAKNIQYF.

Here the CDR3 DNA reads TGCGCCAGCAGCTCACAGGGCTCTGCGGGTGAGCAGTTCTTC. Amino acid sequence: CASSSQGSAGEQFF. V gene TRBV5-1 combines with J gene TRBJ2-1; maybe TRBD1 (6 bases). V lost 3 bases, J lost 9 bases, and 16 bases lay in between. Germline V gives CDR1 SGHRS, CDR2 YFSETQ. This CDR3 is 14 amino acids long.

This clonotype was counted ten times or more. The chain joins TRBV20-1 to TRBJ2-3; TRBD2 aligns across 13 bases. Germline V CDR1 and CDR2: DFQATT, SNEGSKA (reference sequence). The CDR3 covers 20 residues. Unmatched junction bases numbered 14, after V lost 0 bases and J lost 2 bases. CDR3 DNA: TGCAGTGCTAGAGAAGGGGGCTGGGGACTAGCGGGGAGATTCACAGATACGCAGTATTTT. Translating it yields CSAREGGWGLAGRFTDTQYF.

This clonotype was counted a few times. V is TRBV5-1 and J is TRBJ2-3; TRBD2 matches at 9 bases. Trimming removed 1 base from V and 2 bases from J; junction bases left unmatched: 8. The V gene's germline CDR1 is SGHRS and CDR2 YFSETQ. This CDR3 has 17 amino acids. The CDR3 coding sequence is TGCGCCAGCAGCTTGTTCGGCGGGGGGGCATTCACAGATACGCAGTATTTT. The encoded protein is CASSLFGGGAFTDTQYF.